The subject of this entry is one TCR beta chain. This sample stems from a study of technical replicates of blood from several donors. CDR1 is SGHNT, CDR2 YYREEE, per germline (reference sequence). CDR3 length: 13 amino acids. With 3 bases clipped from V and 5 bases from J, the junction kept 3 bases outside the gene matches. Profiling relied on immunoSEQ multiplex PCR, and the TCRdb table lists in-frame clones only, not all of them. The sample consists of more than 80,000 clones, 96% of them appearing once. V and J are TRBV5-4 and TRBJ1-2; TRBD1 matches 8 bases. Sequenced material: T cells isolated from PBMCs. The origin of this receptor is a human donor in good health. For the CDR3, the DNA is TGTGCCAGCAGCTCGACAGGGGATTATGGCTACACCTTC. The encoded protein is CASSSTGDYGYTF.